This T cell receptor beta chain appears in the sequencing data of a study of T cell changes during pregnancy in multiple sclerosis. TCRdb's table, derived via immunoSEQ multiplex PCR, lists solely in-frame clones and lacks some. The data contain about 40,000 clones, around 90% of them singletons. From germline, CDR1 is SGHTA and CDR2 FQGTGA. The CDR3 covers 13 residues. V was trimmed by 0 bases and J by 4 bases, leaving 6 bases between them. The receptor's source is a female donor in good health, enrolled as a control in a pregnancy study. V is TRBV7-3 and J is TRBJ2-5; D remains ambiguous. Material: CD4+ T cells from peripheral blood mononuclear cells, obtained in the second trimester of pregnancy. Here the CDR3 reads CASSLTFGETQYF. CDR3 DNA: TGTGCCAGCAGCTTAACGTTCGGAGAGACCCAGTACTTC.